Listed below are T cell receptor beta chains from one sample, sequenced in a study of cytomegalovirus exposure and HLA in healthy donors. Sequencing was performed with immunoSEQ multiplex PCR; in TCRdb, only in-frame clones are kept and a portion is missing. The profile shows around 150,000 clones, nearly 90% of them singletons. The sample taken for sequencing was PBMCs. Receptors were obtained from a woman aged 40 to 49 in good health and CMV-seronegative. CDR3s include the opening cysteine and the closing phenylalanine or tryptophan. Fields, in order: J gene, clone size, V gene, D gene, CDR3 DNA, CDR3 protein. A D gene is named only where the DNA matches it firmly. Rows give clone size only sometimes, using once, few, many, or a class for an expanded clone.

TRBJ1-4,NA,TRBV29-1,NA,TGCAGCGTTGAGCGGTTGGGGGGGACGGTGGATGAAAAACTGTTTTTT,CSVERLGGTVDEKLFF
TRBJ2-7,NA,TRBV28,NA,TGTGCCAGCATTGGCAGGGGTCTCTACGAGCAGTACTTC,CASIGRGLYEQYF
TRBJ1-1,NA,TRBV6-5,TRBD1,TGTGCCAGCAGTCCTCATGGACAGGTCAACACTGAAGCTTTCTTT,CASSPHGQVNTEAFF
TRBJ2-3,NA,TRBV5-4,NA,TGTGCCAGCAGCTTGGGGTCCGGTTTCACAGATACGCAGTATTTT,CASSLGSGFTDTQYF
TRBJ2-1,NA,TRBV19,TRBD1,TGTGCCAGTAAGTCGGGACAGGGCCCCTACAATGAGCAGTTCTTC,CASKSGQGPYNEQFF
TRBJ2-5,NA,TRBV7-9,NA,TGTGCCAGCAGCTTAGTGTTCGAAGAGACCCAGTACTTC,CASSLVFEETQYF
TRBJ2-7,NA,TRBV4-3,NA,TGCGCCAGCAGCCAAGATAGGGGATACGAGCAGTACTTC,CASSQDRGYEQYF
TRBJ1-3,NA,TRBV29-1,TRBD1,TGCAGCGTTGCAGGGACAGCAGGAAACACCATATATTTT,CSVAGTAGNTIYF
TRBJ2-1,NA,TRBV5-1,NA,TGCGCCAGCAGCTTGGGCGCGACAGTCAACAATGAGCAGTTCTTC,CASSLGATVNNEQFF
TRBJ2-2,NA,TRBV30,TRBD1,TGTGCCTGGAGTGAACAGGGGACCGGGGAGCTGTTTTTT,CAWSEQGTGELFF
TRBJ1-4,NA,TRBV5-1,NA,TGCGCCAGCAGCCCATCCGGGGCAACTAATGAAAAACTGTTTTTT,CASSPSGATNEKLFF
TRBJ2-2,once,TRBV29-1,TRBD1,TGCAGCGCCGAAGGGGACAGATTAGCCGGGGAGCTGTTTTTT,CSAEGDRLAGELFF
TRBJ1-3,few,TRBV4-3,NA,TGCGCCAGCAGCCAAGACTTATCCAGGGCAGAAAACACCATATATTTT,CASSQDLSRAENTIYF
TRBJ2-2,NA,TRBV5-4,TRBD2,TGTGCCAGCAGCCAACTAGCGCCAGCGAACACCGGGGAGCTGTTTTTT,CASSQLAPANTGELFF
TRBJ2-7,NA,TRBV10-1,TRBD2,TGCGCCAGCACGATAGGCACCTGGACTAGCGGATTACTCCCCCACTACGAGCAGTACTTC,CASTIGTWTSGLLPHYEQYF
TRBJ2-2,NA,TRBV6-5,NA,TGTGCCAGCAGTGAGAGCAGGGCTGCCGGGGAGCTGTTTTTT,CASSESRAAGELFF
TRBJ2-3,NA,TRBV11-3,NA,TGTGCCAGCAGCATCAGGGGTTCAGATACGCAGTATTTT,CASSIRGSDTQYF
TRBJ2-1,NA,TRBV29-1,TRBD2,TGCAGCTCAACGGGGGGCTTAACAGGGGAGACTAGCGGGAGTCCCAATGAGCAGTTCTTC,CSSTGGLTGETSGSPNEQFF
TRBJ2-7,NA,TRBV11-2,NA,TGTGCCAGCAGCTTAGTTCTGGGGACAAACTTCTACGAGCAGTACTTC,CASSLVLGTNFYEQYF
TRBJ2-1,NA,TRBV6-5,NA,TGTGCCAGCAGTTACCGGAGGGACGAGCAGTTCTTC,CASSYRRDEQFF
TRBJ2-3,NA,TRBV29-1,NA,TGCAGCGTCGCCAGGGACATGGGGATCACAGATACGCAGTATTTT,CSVARDMGITDTQYF
TRBJ2-7,NA,TRBV5-8,NA,TGTGCCAGCAATCCAAGGGGAGGATCGCAGTACTTC,CASNPRGGSQYF
TRBJ2-2,NA,TRBV27,NA,TGTGCCAGCAGCAAAGCAGGGCGCGGGGAGCTGTTTTTT,CASSKAGRGELFF
TRBJ1-3,NA,TRBV6-5,NA,TGTGCCAGCAGTTACAAGGAAGGAGACCCCATATATTTT,CASSYKEGDPIYF
TRBJ2-7,NA,TRBV7-3,NA,TGTGCCAGCAGCCCAAACCGGTACGAGCAGTACTTC,CASSPNRYEQYF
TRBJ2-1,NA,TRBV7-2,TRBD2,TGTGCCAGCAGCTTAAGAGAGCCTAGCGGCTCCTACAATGAGCAGTTCTTC,CASSLREPSGSYNEQFF
TRBJ1-1,NA,TRBV9,TRBD1,TGTGCCAGCAGCCCCGGGACAGGGCTTTACACTGAAGCTTTCTTT,CASSPGTGLYTEAFF
TRBJ2-7,NA,TRBV5-5,TRBD1,TGTGCCAGCAGCTTTTCATTAATGGCAGGGGGCCGCGAGCAGTACTTC,CASSFSLMAGGREQYF
TRBJ2-2,NA,TRBV5-1,TRBD2,TGCGCCAGCAGCTCCGCCGGGACTACGCCCGGCGGGGAGCTGTTTTTT,CASSSAGTTPGGELFF
TRBJ2-5,NA,TRBV5-1,TRBD2,TGCGCCAGCAGCCAGAGCGGGATCCAAGAGACCCAGTACTTC,CASSQSGIQETQYF
TRBJ2-7,NA,TRBV19,NA,TGTGCCAGTAGTATAGCCCTCGGGGTCTACGAGCAGTACTTC,CASSIALGVYEQYF
TRBJ1-1,NA,TRBV19,NA,TGTGCCAGTAGTCGGCAGGGAGGGGTCTTTCGAGGAGCTTTCTTT,CASSRQGGVFRGAFF
TRBJ2-7,NA,TRBV4-3,TRBD1,TGCGCCAGCAGCCAAGTCCCGGGACAGCACTACGAGCAGTACTTC,CASSQVPGQHYEQYF
TRBJ2-7,few,TRBV7-9,NA,TGTGCCAGCACCCGAGCCCCCTACGAGCAGTACTTC,CASTRAPYEQYF
TRBJ1-3,NA,TRBV10-3,NA,TGTGCCATCAGTGAGCCGGGAAACACCATATATTTT,CAISEPGNTIYF
TRBJ2-5,NA,TRBV27,NA,TGTGCCAGCAGTTCGCTTGTGGGCCCCGGGGGAGGGACCCAGTACTTC,CASSSLVGPGGGTQYF
TRBJ2-7,NA,TRBV18,TRBD1,TGTGCCAGCTCACGGGGTACAGGGGCCGAGCAGTACTTC,CASSRGTGAEQYF
TRBJ2-5,NA,TRBV29-1,TRBD1,TGCAGCATTGACAGGGCCCAAGAGACCCAGTACTTC,CSIDRAQETQYF
TRBJ2-7,NA,TRBV19,TRBD1,TGTGCCAGTAGTATCGCAGGGGGTGGCTACGAGCAGTACTTC,CASSIAGGGYEQYF
TRBJ1-6,NA,TRBV2,TRBD1,TGTGCCAGCAGTCCCTCACAGGGGGCAGATAATTCACCCCTCCACTTT,CASSPSQGADNSPLHF